This TCR beta chain originates from a study of T cell responses to AZD1222 COVID-19 vaccine. About the research overall: Researchers grouped second doses given at about 4 or about 12 weeks into one pool.

The table came from immunoSEQ multiplex PCR; TCRdb's copy has only in-frame clones and leaves some out. Found here are 110,000 or so clones, 90% to 95% of them singletons; the top ten hold 7% to 9%. Germline CDR1 and CDR2: KGHDR and SFDVKD. Trimming removed 11 bases at V and 3 bases at J, with 21 bases between. This CDR3 contains 15 residues. Study results and caveats: Donors were chiefly white British, with a greater number of females, and clonal diversity was perhaps underestimated. Baseline testing showed seropositivity in only five or six AZD1222 recipients.

With regard to this clone: The antigen is undetermined.

The sequencing used peripheral blood, collected on day 0 of AZD1222 vaccination. This chain links TRBV24-1 with TRBJ1-1; D call uncertain. This TCR came from an adult in good health. This chain's CDR3 is CAKKRAGRRDTEAFF. In DNA, the CDR3 is TGTGCCAAGAAACGGGCGGGCAGAAGGGACACTGAAGCTTTCTTT.